The T cell receptor beta chain under discussion was sequenced for a study of chemoradiotherapy in HPV16-positive cancers. Study in general: A couple of HPV16-positive patients' cells yielded candidate HPV-specific clones and common motifs.

Repertoires were generated with immunoSEQ multiplex PCR, while TCRdb's copy carries only in-frame clones and drops some. Of 7,000 to 8,500 clones in the sample, about 88% were seen once. This CDR3 comprises 15 residues. V lost 5 bases and J lost 2, with 13 bases in between. Germline CDR1 and CDR2: SGHRS and YFSETQ. Only one count was recorded for this clone. The chain employs TRBV5-1 and TRBJ2-2; TRBD1 is a possible D gene (5 bases). This TCR was recovered from a human donor with HPV-associated anogenital cancer. The sample was tumor tissue, taken from a patient who underwent chemoradiotherapy. The CDR3 coding sequence is TGCGCCAGCAGTTTTGACAGCTATAACACCGGGGAGCTGTTTTTT. Translation: CASSFDSYNTGELFF.